Below, 17 T cell receptor beta chains from the same sample are listed, as sequenced in a study of beta chain features in type 1 diabetes. The authors reverse transcribed all of the isolated RNA, so sequencing captured expressed TCRB transcripts. TCRdb keeps only in-frame clones here, not all; method: immunoSEQ multiplex PCR. The sample has 620,000 or so clones; 15% are singletons. Sequencing used naive CD4+ T cells from blood. The receptors shown here come from a young man in good health.

This clone was seen more than once but under ten times. The chain employs TRBV4-2 and TRBJ2-1; TRBD2 matches at 12 bases. The CDR3 totals 18 residues. CDR1 LGHNA and CDR2 YNFKEQ come from the germline V gene. J gave up 0 bases and V 4 bases, and 7 bases lay outside the gene matches. The CDR3 DNA reads TGTGCCAGCAGCCCCGGGACTAGCGGGTACAGCTCCTACAATGAGCAGTTCTTC. Its protein is CASSPGTSGYSSYNEQFF.

Only a few counts were recorded for this clone. The genes are TRBV6-1 and TRBJ2-4, with 10 bases identical to TRBD1. V was pared by 7 bases and J by 6 bases, with 3 bases of the junction left unmatched. This CDR3 contains 13 residues. In germline, CDR1 is MNHNS, CDR2 SASEGT. CDR3: CASNRDRGNIQYF. The CDR3 DNA sequence: TGTGCCAGCAACCGGGACAGGGGAAACATTCAGTACTTC.

This clone was found a few times. J is TRBJ1-1 and V is TRBV29-1; no reliable D call. The length of the CDR3 is 12 residues. The V end lost 7 bases, the J end lost 4 bases, and 13 bases lay between the germline ends. Germline V gene sequence: CDR1 SQVTM, CDR2 ANQGSEA. CDR3 protein: CSGHRGPTEAFF. Written as DNA, the CDR3 is TGCAGCGGACATAGAGGCCCCACTGAAGCTTTCTTT. The whole variable domain, filled in from reference TRBV29-1 and TRBJ1-1, reads SAVISQKPSRDICQRGTSLTIQCQVDSQVTMMFWYRQQPGQSLTLIATANQGSEATYESGFVIDKFPISRPNLTFSTLTVSNMSPEDSSIYLCSGHRGPTEAFFGQGTRLTVV.

The genes are TRBV21-1 and TRBJ2-1; TRBD1 is the table's D call and was not checked against the DNA. TRBV21-1 represents a pseudogene. This CDR3 has 16 residues. The CDR3 region is CASSKLDRSSYNEQFF. The CDR3 nucleotides read TGTGCCAGCAGCAAGTTGGACAGAAGCTCCTACAATGAGCAGTTCTTC.

This clone occurred a few times. V and J are TRBV10-3 and TRBJ2-2; D remains ambiguous. This CDR3 is 16 amino acids long. V was clipped by 1 base and J by 0 bases, with 9 bases between them. CDR1 ENHRY and CDR2 SYGVKD come from the germline V gene. CDR3 sequence: CAISELDRANTGELFF. The CDR3 DNA follows: TGTGCCATCAGTGAGTTGGACCGGGCGAACACCGGGGAGCTGTTTTTT.

A word on this clone: Other DNA sequences in this sample translate to the same CDR3. The V call is TRBV30, the J call TRBJ1-1; 7 nucleotides agree with TRBD1. Trimming at V came to 3 bases and at J to 8 bases, leaving 12 bases not matched to a gene. CDR1 is GTSNPN, CDR2 SVGIG, per germline (reference sequence). The CDR3 loop spans 14 amino acids. In DNA, the CDR3 is TGTGCCTGGAGGGACCAACAGGGGTTCACCGAAGCTTTCTTT. Its translation: CAWRDQQGFTEAFF.

In this sample, this clone turned up a few times. This chain connects TRBV5-1 to TRBJ2-2; D is unresolved. Germline CDR1 and CDR2: SGHRS and YFSETQ. The CDR3 totals 14 residues. The germline V and J ends were trimmed by 2 bases and 0 bases, with 5 bases remaining between them. Here the CDR3 reads CASSFHANTGELFF. The DNA for the CDR3 is TGCGCCAGCAGCTTCCATGCGAACACCGGGGAGCTGTTTTTT.

This clone was recorded a few times. This rearrangement joins TRBV5-1 to TRBJ2-7; a possible D gene is TRBD2 (5 bases). Germline V CDR1 and CDR2: SGHRS, YFSETQ. Trimming took 4 bases from V and 4 from J, leaving 9 bases between them. The CDR3 consists of 12 residues. The CDR3 loop is CASSGEGYEQYF. Written as DNA, the CDR3 is TGCGCCAGCAGCGGAGAGGGATACGAGCAGTACTTC.

The sample holds a few counts of this clone. V gene TRBV5-1 combines with J gene TRBJ2-2, with D maybe TRBD1 (6 bases). The CDR3 is 15 residues long. V lost 0 bases to trimming and J lost 6 bases, with 12 bases between them. From germline, CDR1 is SGHRS and CDR2 YFSETQ. The DNA for the CDR3 is TGCGCCAGCAGCTTGGCAGGGGCTGGGGCCGGGGAGCTGTTTTTT. Translation gives CASSLAGAGAGELFF.

This clone was counted a few times. This CDR3 reads CSGTSGNTIYF. The CDR3 DNA reads TGCAGTGGGACTAGCGGAAACACCATATATTTT. This chain links TRBV20-1 with TRBJ1-3; D remains unclear. CDR1 DFQATT and CDR2 SNEGSKA come from the germline V gene (reference sequence). Trimming removed 7 bases from V and 4 bases from J, with 8 bases in between. The CDR3 contains 11 residues.

The chain links TRBV7-9 to TRBJ1-2; D is uncertain. The germline V gene encodes CDR1 SEHNR and CDR2 FQNEAQ (reference sequence). The CDR3 has 14 residues. Trimming removed 1 base from V and 1 base from J, with 7 bases in between. Written as DNA, the CDR3 is TGTGCCAGCAGCTTAGGTGCCAGTAACTATGGCTACACCTTC. This gives the protein CASSLGASNYGYTF.

The chain recombines TRBV10-3 with TRBJ2-2, with 10 bases identical to TRBD2. This CDR3 spans 16 amino acids. The V gene end was trimmed by 6 bases and the J gene end by 2 bases; junction bases not matched to a gene: 6. Germline CDR1 and CDR2: ENHRY and SYGVKD. In DNA form, the CDR3 reads TGTGCCATCAGAGTAGGACTAGCGGACAACACCGGGGAGCTGTTTTTT. It translates to CAIRVGLADNTGELFF.

This clone was detected only a few times. V usage is TRBV30 and J usage is TRBJ1-6; D unresolved. V gave up 7 bases and J gave up 3 bases, with 13 bases separating them. CDR1 and CDR2 from the germline V gene are GTSNPN and SVGIG (reference sequence). The CDR3 extends over 14 amino acids. CDR3 amino acids: CASSRAHYNSPLHF. CDR3 nucleotides: TGTGCCTCTAGTCGGGCACACTATAATTCACCCCTCCACTTT.

This clone was seen a few times. The gene calls are TRBV15 and TRBJ2-7, with D tentatively TRBD1 or TRBD2 (5 bases each). The V gene's germline CDR1 is LNHNV and CDR2 YYDKDF (reference sequence). V was pared by 4 bases and J by 2 bases, with 18 bases between. The CDR3 has 16 residues. The DNA of the CDR3 is TGTGCCACCAGCAAAGAAGGGACGGCAGGGCCCTACGAGCAGTACTTC. It translates to CATSKEGTAGPYEQYF.

This clone was picked up many times. V is TRBV7-9 and J is TRBJ2-7; D might be TRBD1 (6 bases). The CDR3 length is 12 residues. The V end was cut by 6 bases, the J end by 4 bases, with 10 bases between. Germline CDR1 is SEHNR and CDR2 is FQNEAQ (reference sequence). In DNA, the CDR3 is TGTGCCAGCAGAACGACAGGTTACGAGCAGTACTTC. Protein: CASRTTGYEQYF.

This clone was counted between two and nine times. The V call is TRBV7-8, the J call TRBJ1-2; the D is unclear. Germline CDR1 is SGHVS and CDR2 is FQNEAQ. The V gene lost 1 base and the J gene lost 1 base, with 7 bases spanning the gap. The CDR3 is 14 residues long. DNA of the CDR3: TGTGCCAGCAGCTTAGGAGTCAGTAACTATGGCTACACCTTC. It encodes CASSLGVSNYGYTF. The whole variable domain, remainder taken from reference TRBV7-8 and TRBJ1-2, is GAGVSQSPRYKVAKRGQDVALRCDPISGHVSLFWYQQALGQGPEFLTYFQNEAQLDKSGLPSDRFFAERPEGSVSTLKIQRTQQEDSAVYLCASSLGVSNYGYTFGSGTRLTVV.

This clone was found a few times. The chain is built from TRBV15 and TRBJ1-1, with D possibly matching TRBD1 (5 bases). The CDR3 is 15 amino acids. The germline CDR1 and CDR2 sequences are LNHNV and YYDKDF (reference sequence). The V end lost 0 bases, the J end lost 0 bases, and 8 bases lay between the germline ends. The CDR3 nucleotides read TGTGCCACCAGCAGAGAAGGGACGTTGAACACTGAAGCTTTCTTT. Encoded protein: CATSREGTLNTEAFF.